This TCR beta chain comes out of a study of T-cell reconstitution after alpha-beta-depleted transplantation in children. Study-wide points: Several hundred expanded graft clones reportedly supplied alpha-beta T cells about two months after transplant.

Unique molecular identifiers tagged the TCRbeta library. TCRdb redid the calling of the PCR reads with MiXCR, one entry per CDR3 protein. The sample consists of around 100,000 distinct CDR3 sequences, approximately 8% of them appearing once. This clonotype was observed at least ten times. Its antigen is still unknown. Trimming left V 4 bases short and J 3 bases short, with 17 bases between. The CDR3 contains 15 residues. Germline values: CDR1 SGHDT, CDR2 YYEEEE. The source of this sequence is a boy younger than 10 with acute lymphoblastic leukemia, due to receive a stem cell transplant. This chain links TRBV5-6 with TRBJ2-7, with a possible D match to TRBD2 (5 bases). This specimen consisted of PBMCs, obtained before TCRalphabeta/CD19-depleted stem cell transplant. The CDR3 reads CASSLNGETYYEQYF. DNA of the CDR3: TGTGCCAGCAGCCTCAACGGGGAAACTTACTACGAGCAGTACTTC.